This passage covers 22 T cell receptor beta chains from one sample sequenced in a study of vaccination effects on CD4 cells after COVID-19. The protocol was immunoSEQ multiplex PCR, while the TCRdb copy is restricted to in-frame clones and leaves out a portion. The sample has roughly 61,000 clones; more than 80% are singletons. Prior to sequencing, the ViraFEST assay stimulated PBMC with viral peptide pools, which expanded the antigen-specific CD4+ T cells. With roughly nine days of culture completed, CD4+ T cells were isolated. For these TCRs, the target antigens are not known. The material was CD4+ T cells from PBMCs cultured with HCoV-229E spike peptides, obtained before COVID-19 vaccination. The receptors were gathered from a human donor who received a COVID-19 vaccine.

The chain links TRBV6-6 to TRBJ2-7; D unclear. Germline loops: CDR1 MNHNY, CDR2 SVGAGI (reference sequence). This CDR3 region has 16 residues. Between the trimmed V and J ends, which lost 2 bases and 3 bases, there was a span of 17 bases. This CDR3 is CASSYIGHRRHYEQYV. DNA of the CDR3: TGTGCCAGCAGTTACATTGGGCACCGACGACACTACGAGCAGTACGTC.

The table lists this clone with a count of one. The V and J genes are TRBV20-1 and TRBJ2-7, with D unresolved. The germline V gene encodes CDR1 DFQATT and CDR2 SNEGSKA (reference sequence). Trimming left V 5 bases short and J 4 bases short, with 9 bases between. The length of the CDR3 is 11 residues. The CDR3 DNA reads TGCAGTGCTTGGCACCCTTACGAGCAGTACGTC. Its protein is CSAWHPYEQYV.

V is TRBV5-6 and J is TRBJ1-6, with 9 bases lining up with TRBD1. Trimming at V came to 4 bases and at J to 9 bases, leaving 8 bases not matched to a gene. Germline-derived CDR1 and CDR2 are SGHDT and YYEEEE. CDR3 length: 15 residues. CDR3: CASSLMGQGVSPLHF. Here the CDR3 DNA reads TGTGCCAGCAGCCTGATGGGACAGGGCGTTTCACCCCTCCACTTT.

The CDR3 protein is CASSMGPLSYNEQFF. Written as DNA, the CDR3 is TGTGCCAGCAGTATGGGACCGCTCTCCTACAATGAGCAGTTCTTC. V is TRBV6-5 and J is TRBJ2-1; D possibly matches TRBD1 or TRBD2 (5 bases each). The CDR3 totals 15 residues. Trimming took 5 bases from V and 0 from J, leaving 11 bases between them. Germline V gives CDR1 MNHEY, CDR2 SVGAGI.

The chain is built from TRBV11-2 and TRBJ1-3; 8 nucleotides agree with TRBD1. Germline CDR1 and CDR2: SGHAT and FQNNGV. V was pared by 5 bases and J by 0 bases, with 15 bases of the junction left unmatched. The CDR3 consists of 19 residues. CDR3 amino acids: CASSVRTRQGSSSGNTIYF. CDR3 nucleotide sequence: TGTGCCAGCAGCGTAAGGACCCGACAGGGGAGCTCCTCTGGAAACACCATATATTTT.

The CDR3 DNA follows: TGTGCCAGCAGTGACCTACAGTCGACTAACTATGGCTACACCTTC. Translated, it gives CASSDLQSTNYGYTF. The rearrangement links TRBV2 to TRBJ1-2; D ambiguous. From germline, CDR1 is SNHLY and CDR2 FYNNEI. This CDR3 is built from 15 residues. The V end was cut by 3 bases, the J end by 0 bases, with 11 bases between.

The chain employs TRBV7-2 and TRBJ1-5; 7 bases are a match to TRBD1. Germline CDR1 is SGHTA and CDR2 is FQGNSA. The CDR3 covers 16 residues. The trim removed 2 bases at V and 3 bases at J, leaving 7 bases unmatched. The CDR3 spells CASSLSGQAVNQPQHF. In DNA, the CDR3 is TGTGCCAGCAGCTTATCAGGACAGGCAGTCAATCAGCCCCAGCATTTT.

The chain carries TRBV7-2 and TRBJ2-5; TRBD2 is a possible D gene (6 bases). V was trimmed by 2 bases and J by 4 bases, leaving 11 bases between them. The CDR3 has 14 residues. CDR1 SGHTA and CDR2 FQGNSA come from the germline V gene. CDR3 DNA sequence: TGTGCCAGCAGCTTACAGAGCGGGCGAGAGACCCAGTACTTC. Protein product: CASSLQSGRETQYF.

V is TRBV10-3 and J is TRBJ2-2, with D possibly being TRBD1 (5 bases). Looked up from germline, CDR1 is ENHRY and CDR2 is SYGVKD. CDR3 length equals 16 residues. The V and J ends lost 3 bases and 6 bases respectively, with 17 bases between them. CDR3 bases: TGTGCCATCAGTGATGTGGACACCAGGGTTTCCGGGGAGCTGTTTTTT. Its translation: CAISDVDTRVSGELFF.

V and J are TRBV3-1 (or the pseudogene TRBV3-2) and TRBJ2-3, with D possibly being TRBD1 or TRBD2 (5 bases each). V was cut by 4 bases and J by 9 bases, with 11 bases left in between. The germline CDR1 and CDR2 sequences are LGHDT and YNNKEL (reference sequence). The CDR3 is 12 amino acids. The CDR3 DNA follows: TGTGCCAGCAGCCGGGACCGAAGGACGCAGTATTTT. It yields the protein CASSRDRRTQYF.

This chain links TRBV5-1 with TRBJ1-4; D uncertain. The V end lost 0 bases, the J end lost 0 bases, and 6 bases lay between the germline ends. This CDR3 spans 15 amino acids. The germline V gene has CDR1 SGHRS and CDR2 YFSETQ. This CDR3 is CASSLVAATNEKLFF. The DNA of the CDR3 is TGCGCCAGCAGCTTGGTCGCAGCAACTAATGAAAAACTGTTTTTT. Drawing the rest from reference TRBV5-1 and TRBJ1-4, the complete variable domain is KAGVTQTPRYLIKTRGQQVTLSCSPISGHRSVSWYQQTPGQGLQFLFEYFSETQRNKGNFPGRFSGRQFSNSRSEMNVSTLELGDSALYLCASSLVAATNEKLFFGSGTQLSVL.

This chain uses TRBV18 with TRBJ2-2; D is unclear. The CDR3 spans 17 residues. V lost 2 bases and J 1 base, leaving 14 bases between the germline ends. Germline assignment: CDR1 KGHSH and CDR2 LQKENI. Written as DNA, the CDR3 is TGTGCCAGCTCACCAACTTCGAGGACCTTGAACACCGGGGAGCTGTTTTTT. Translated: CASSPTSRTLNTGELFF.

The chain links TRBV4-1 to TRBJ2-7, with TRBD2 matching 9 bases. V was pared by 0 bases and J by 3 bases, with 12 bases of the junction left unmatched. Germline V gene data show CDR1 as MGHRA and CDR2 as YSYEKL. CDR3 length: 18 amino acids. The CDR3 sequence is CASSQDLAGSGGVYEQYV. CDR3 DNA sequence: TGCGCCAGCAGCCAAGATCTCGCTGGTAGCGGGGGTGTCTACGAGCAGTACGTC.

This clone has a handful of counts. The chain is built from TRBV6-2 or TRBV6-3 and TRBJ1-5, with 9 bases fitting TRBD1. The CDR3 consists of 14 residues. Germline trimming cut 4 bases from V and 4 bases from J; bases unmatched to any gene: 2. The germline V gene has CDR1 MNHEY and CDR2 SVGEGT. The CDR3 sequence: CASSSGTGNQPQHF. The CDR3 nucleotides are TGTGCCAGCAGTTCCGGGACAGGGAATCAGCCCCAGCATTTT.

The chain joins TRBV5-4 to TRBJ2-1; 11 positions match TRBD2. The CDR3 totals 15 residues. Germline V CDR1 and CDR2: SGHNT, YYREEE (reference sequence). Trimming at V came to 0 bases and at J to 6 bases, leaving 2 bases not matched to a gene. This CDR3 reads CASSLALAGANEQFF. CDR3 DNA sequence: TGTGCCAGCAGCTTGGCACTAGCGGGGGCCAATGAGCAGTTCTTC.

V usage is TRBV7-3 and J usage is TRBJ2-1, with D possibly being TRBD1 (6 bases). From germline, CDR1 is SGHTA and CDR2 FQGTGA. The CDR3 is 13 residues long. V lost 3 bases, J lost 5 bases, and 8 bases lay in between. CDR3 nucleotide sequence: TGTGCCAGCAGCTTTGGGGGCAACAATGAGCAGTTCTTC. Translating gives CASSFGGNNEQFF.

This clone showed up just once. The chain employs TRBV5-8 and TRBJ1-3, with a weak D call TRBD1 (5 bases). CDR3 length equals 15 residues. CDR1 is SGHTS, CDR2 YDEGEE, per germline. Trimming stripped 1 base from V and 2 bases from J, with 10 bases between. The CDR3 reads CASSLRGGTGNTIYF. In nucleotides, the CDR3 is TGTGCCAGCAGCTTGAGGGGAGGAACTGGAAACACCATATATTTT.

The rearrangement links TRBV7-3 to TRBJ2-5; TRBD1 matches 8 bases. Trimming cost V 5 bases and J 3 bases; bases outside gene matches: 2. Germline loops: CDR1 SGHTA, CDR2 FQGTGA. The CDR3 contains 13 residues. The CDR3 loop reads CASSMDREETQYF. For the CDR3, the DNA is TGTGCCAGCAGCATGGACAGGGAAGAGACCCAGTACTTC.

V and J are TRBV5-6 and TRBJ2-6; D is perhaps TRBD2 (5 bases). Deletions cut 0 bases from V and 1 base from J, with 5 bases between. The CDR3 extends over 15 amino acids. Per germline, CDR1 SGHDT and CDR2 YYEEEE. CDR3: CASSLGGSGANVLTF. For the CDR3, the DNA is TGTGCCAGCAGCTTGGGCGGGTCTGGGGCCAACGTCCTGACTTTC.

This sequence joins TRBV27 and TRBJ1-1; D gene ambiguous. CDR3 length equals 15 residues. The V and J ends lost 4 bases and 1 base respectively, with 13 bases between them. Germline V CDR1 and CDR2: MNHEY, SMNVEV (reference sequence). CDR3 region: CASSSPMSGNTEAFF. The CDR3 DNA is TGTGCCAGCAGTTCGCCTATGTCAGGGAACACTGAAGCTTTCTTT.

This clone was detected once. This chain uses TRBV2 with TRBJ2-7; D gene unclear. The V end was cut by 3 bases, the J end by 4 bases, with 7 bases between. Per the germline V gene, CDR1 is SNHLY and CDR2 is FYNNEI. The CDR3 runs to 12 residues. CDR3 sequence (DNA): TGTGCCAGCAGTGATCAAGGATACGAGCAGTACGTC. This gives the protein CASSDQGYEQYV.

V gene TRBV6-5 combines with J gene TRBJ1-4; D gene ambiguous. Germline V gene data show CDR1 as MNHEY and CDR2 as SVGAGI. Trimming pared 6 bases from V and 4 bases from J, leaving 12 bases between. This CDR3 region has 14 residues. CDR3 bases: TGTGCCAGCAGGGTTGCAGTCATTAATGAAAAACTGTTTTTT. It codes for CASRVAVINEKLFF.